The 19 T cell receptor beta chains listed next were all sequenced from one sample in a study of OX40 agonist ivuxolimab in advanced cancers. Only in-frame clones appear in the TCRdb table, and some are missing; sequencing was by immunoSEQ multiplex PCR. The table includes 15,000 to 25,000 clones, roughly nine tenths detected once. This specimen consisted of CD4+ or CD8+ T cells sorted from blood, obtained in a trial of the OX40 agonist ivuxolimab. The receptors derive from an adult with an advanced solid tumor such as melanoma, head and neck, liver or kidney cancer.

V usage is TRBV5-1 and J usage is TRBJ2-7; TRBD1 matches at 7 bases. Germline CDR1 is SGHRS and CDR2 is YFSETQ. Germline trimming cut 4 bases from V and 4 bases from J; bases unmatched to any gene: 5. The CDR3 has 13 residues. The CDR3 loop reads CASSQGVSYEQYF. CDR3 bases: TGCGCCAGCAGCCAGGGGGTCAGTTACGAGCAGTACTTC.

CDR3: CASSSPISGNTIYF. The CDR3 region has the DNA TGTGCCAGCAGCAGTCCTATCTCTGGAAACACCATATATTTT. This chain connects TRBV7-2 to TRBJ1-3; D is unresolved. Germline loops: CDR1 SGHTA, CDR2 FQGNSA. V was trimmed by 5 bases and J by 0 bases, leaving 8 bases between them. The CDR3 runs 14 residues.

This chain links TRBV4-3 with TRBJ2-7; TRBD2 agrees at 10 bases. Germline CDR1 LGHNA, CDR2 YSLEER. The CDR3 consists of 16 residues. The junction had 3 bases not matched to a gene; V was cut back by 1 base and J by 0 bases. CDR3 residues: CASSQGVAGGSYEQYF. DNA for the CDR3: TGCGCCAGCAGCCAAGGTGTAGCGGGAGGCTCCTACGAGCAGTACTTC.

The chain joins TRBV29-1 to TRBJ2-1; 10 bases agree with TRBD2. Germline trimming cut 6 bases from V and 4 bases from J; bases unmatched to any gene: 18. There are 18 residues in the CDR3. The germline V gene has CDR1 SQVTM and CDR2 ANQGSEA. The CDR3 DNA is TGCAGCGTCGTAAGTCCCGGGACTAGCGAAACCTGGTACAATGAGCAGTTCTTC. It yields the protein CSVVSPGTSETWYNEQFF.

J is TRBJ1-1 and V is TRBV16, with TRBD1 matching over 7 bases. The CDR3 sequence is 16 residues long. Trimming took 4 bases from V and 0 from J; bases not matched to a gene: 8. Germline V gene lookup returns CDR1 KGHSY and CDR2 FQNENV. CDR3 sequence reads: CASSLGQVGVNTEAFF. The CDR3 bases are TGTGCCAGCAGCCTCGGACAGGTCGGGGTGAACACTGAAGCTTTCTTT.

The chain employs TRBV7-2 and TRBJ2-5; D might be TRBD1 (6 bases). Germline CDR1 and CDR2: SGHTA and FQGNSA. The germline V and J ends were trimmed by 4 bases and 5 bases, with 14 bases remaining between them. The CDR3 totals 14 residues. The CDR3 sequence: CASSSTGGGETQYF. DNA of the CDR3: TGTGCCAGCAGCTCAACTGGGGGCGGGGAGACCCAGTACTTC.

This rearrangement joins TRBV27 to TRBJ2-1; 9 bases line up with TRBD2. V dropped 6 bases and J dropped 4; count of bases not matched to a gene: 4. The CDR3 consists of 14 residues. CDR1 is MNHEY and CDR2 is SMNVEV in the germline V gene (reference sequence). CDR3 sequence: CASRRLADYNEQFF. CDR3 DNA: TGTGCCAGCAGAAGACTAGCGGATTACAATGAGCAGTTCTTC.

This sequence joins TRBV14 and TRBJ1-3; D ambiguous. Germline V gene sequence: CDR1 SGHDN, CDR2 FVKESK. The CDR3 is 11 residues long. Trimming stripped 4 bases from V and 2 bases from J, with 0 bases between. For the CDR3, the DNA is TGTGCCAGCAGCCCTGGAAACACCATATATTTT. Translating it yields CASSPGNTIYF.

The chain recombines TRBV9 with TRBJ2-7; D may be TRBD2 (6 bases). The germline V and J ends were trimmed by 1 base and 5 bases, with 10 bases remaining between them. Germline V lookup: CDR1 SGDLS, CDR2 YYNGEE. The length of the CDR3 is 13 residues. The CDR3 nucleotides read TGTGCCAGCAGCGTAAGGCCGGGGGACGAGCAGTACTTC. Protein product: CASSVRPGDEQYF.

This chain links TRBV4-3 with TRBJ1-4; 8 positions agree with TRBD1. V trimming: 4 bases; J trimming: 5 bases; junction bases outside the gene matches: 9. This CDR3 is built from 16 residues. Germline loops: CDR1 LGHNA, CDR2 YSLEER. CDR3 protein: CASSRSQGAGNEKLFF. As DNA, the CDR3 is TGCGCCAGCAGCCGAAGTCAGGGGGCGGGGAATGAAAAACTGTTTTTT.

The chain carries TRBV19 and TRBJ2-7; no clear D. CDR1 and CDR2 (germline): LNHDA, SQIVND (reference sequence). CDR3 length: 15 amino acids. The ends were cut back, 1 base at V and 3 bases at J, with 13 bases in the middle. CDR3 in DNA: TGTGCCAGTAGTATAGGGGGTGCAGTAGACTACGAGCAGTACTTC. Its protein is CASSIGGAVDYEQYF.

V and J are TRBV28 and TRBJ1-1; 9 bases match TRBD1. The ends lost 10 bases at V and 4 bases at J; junction bases unmatched: 7. CDR3 length: 13 amino acids. Germline loops: CDR1 MDHEN, CDR2 SYDVKM. The CDR3 DNA follows: TGTGCCATTCGGGGACAGGGACCCACTGAAGCTTTCTTT. Translating it yields CAIRGQGPTEAFF. The whole variable domain, filled in from reference TRBV28 and TRBJ1-1, reads DVKVTQSSRYLVKRTGEKVFLECVQDMDHENMFWYRQDPGLGLRLIYFSYDVKMKEKGDIPEGYSVSREKKERFSLILESASTNQTSMYLCAIRGQGPTEAFFGQGTRLTVV.

Concerning this clone: The germline gene is not matched at one end of the junction; a read error may be the cause. Other DNA sequences in this sample translate to the same CDR3. The genes are TRBV5-1 and TRBJ2-7; no firm D call. The CDR3 has 13 residues. From germline, CDR1 is SGHRS and CDR2 YFSETQ. The CDR3 bases are TGTGCCAGCAGCTTCCAGGAATGGAACGAGCAGTACTTC. Protein: CASSFQEWNEQYF.

V is TRBV7-8 and J is TRBJ2-1; 7 bases line up with TRBD2. Looked up from germline, CDR1 is SGHVS and CDR2 is FQNEAQ. The CDR3 contains 15 residues. V gave up 5 bases and J gave up 9 bases; unmatched junction bases: 13. The chain's CDR3 is CASSVSGALHVEQFF. Here the CDR3 DNA reads TGTGCCAGCAGCGTAAGCGGGGCCCTACACGTTGAGCAGTTCTTC.

The chain recombines TRBV7-8 with TRBJ2-1; 10 bases line up with TRBD2. CDR3 length: 20 residues. Germline values: CDR1 SGHVS, CDR2 FQNEAQ. V gave up 1 base and J gave up 8 bases; unmatched junction bases: 20. The CDR3 nucleotides are TGTGCCAGCAGCTTAGTTTTCCTAGCGGGAGCTTTGGGGGCCGGCTATGAGCAGTTCTTC. Protein sequence: CASSLVFLAGALGAGYEQFF.

V usage is TRBV1 and J usage is TRBJ2-7; no DNA check was done on the table's D call, TRBD2. TRBV1 is an annotated pseudogene. The CDR3 is made up of 15 amino acids. CDR3 nucleotide sequence: TGCACCAGCAGCCAATCCCCGGGACTAACCTACGAGCAGTACTTC. It translates to CTSSQSPGLTYEQYF.

V gene TRBV21-1 combines with J gene TRBJ1-4. TRBV21-1 has pseudogene status. This CDR3 comprises 14 residues. CDR3 protein: CASQRSPADEKLFF. Written as DNA, the CDR3 is TGTGCCAGCCAGCGGTCCCCTGCGGATGAAAAACTGTTTTTT.

This chain connects TRBV19 to TRBJ2-7, with D maybe TRBD2 (6 bases). Germline V lookup: CDR1 LNHDA, CDR2 SQIVND (reference sequence). V lost 3 bases to trimming and J lost 3 bases, with 15 bases between them. The CDR3 is 15 amino acids. The CDR3 is CASSIYPGAIYEQYF. The CDR3 DNA reads as TGTGCCAGTAGTATCTATCCGGGAGCCATCTACGAGCAGTACTTC.

The chain is built from TRBV14 and TRBJ1-2; D may be TRBD1 (6 bases). V was pared by 0 bases and J by 8 bases, with 10 bases between. The CDR3 runs 13 residues. CDR1 is SGHDN, CDR2 FVKESK, per germline. The DNA for the CDR3 is TGTGCCAGCAGCCAAGACCTGGGGGGCGGCTACACCTTC. Its translation: CASSQDLGGGYTF.